The 30 T cell receptor beta chains below all came from one sample that was sequenced in a study of T cells in Graves' hyperthyroidism and ophthalmopathy. The CDR3 regions of TCR beta were amplified from RNA transcripts. The TCR CDR3 first-round RT-PCR relied on the HTBI primer set. TCRdb re-called the multiplex PCR reads with MiXCR, one entry per CDR3 protein. The sample lists 620,000 or so distinct CDR3 sequences, more than 14% seen once, with 9.5% to 15% in the top ten. The material sequenced was blood. The receptors shown here come from a woman in her forties or fifties with Graves' ophthalmopathy.

This clonotype occurred many times. The chain links TRBV20-1 to TRBJ1-1; D is uncertain. Trimming took off 5 bases at V and 9 bases at J, with 10 bases between the two ends. Germline values: CDR1 DFQATT, CDR2 SNEGSKA (reference sequence). This CDR3 comprises 10 residues. The CDR3 protein is CSAAMGKAFF. As DNA, the CDR3 is TGCAGTGCTGCGATGGGGAAAGCTTTCTTT.

This rearrangement joins TRBV5-1 to TRBJ1-6, with D uncertain. From germline, CDR1 is SGHRS and CDR2 YFSETQ. There are 13 residues in the CDR3. With 0 bases removed from V and 6 bases from J, the gap between germline ends came to 4 bases. CDR3 nucleotide sequence: TGCGCCAGCAGCTTGGGGCCTAATTCACCCCTCCACTTT. Residues: CASSLGPNSPLHF.

This clonotype has at least ten counts. V and J are TRBV2 and TRBJ2-5; D is uncertain. CDR3 size: 13 residues. V shed 4 bases and J shed 2 bases, with 8 bases lying between them. Germline loops: CDR1 SNHLY, CDR2 FYNNEI. The CDR3 reads CASSVGIQETQYF. CDR3 sequence (DNA): TGTGCCAGCAGTGTGGGAATTCAAGAGACCCAGTACTTC.

The table lists this clonotype with a few counts. J is TRBJ1-1 and V is TRBV15, with D unresolved. The CDR3 totals 13 residues. Germline assignment: CDR1 LNHNV and CDR2 YYDKDF (reference sequence). With 7 bases removed from V and 0 bases from J, the gap between germline ends came to 9 bases. The CDR3 sequence: CATKSFMNTEAFF. The CDR3 nucleotides read TGTGCCACCAAAAGTTTCATGAACACTGAAGCTTTCTTT.

Only one count was recorded for this clonotype. This may arise from a read error, as a much more abundant clone is one base away. The chain recombines TRBV20-1 with TRBJ2-5, with 12 bases lining up with TRBD2. The germline V gene encodes CDR1 DFQATT and CDR2 SNEGSKA (reference sequence). The V and J ends lost 7 bases and 5 bases, in that order; junction bases with no gene match: 8. This CDR3 spans 14 amino acids. Here the CDR3 DNA reads TGCAGTGTTAGTTGGCTAGCGGGAGGGGAGACCCAGTACTTC. Translation: CSVSWLAGGETQYF.

In this sample, this clonotype turned up a few times. The chain has TRBV9 and TRBJ2-1; D gene uncertain. The CDR3 is made up of 11 amino acids. With 7 bases removed from V and 8 bases from J, the gap between germline ends came to 10 bases. Germline V gene data show CDR1 as SGDLS and CDR2 as YYNGEE. In DNA form, the CDR3 reads TGTGCCAGCGGGATTCCCGATGAGCAGTTCTTC. Residues: CASGIPDEQFF.

The gene calls are TRBV6-5 and TRBJ1-2; D is ambiguous. The CDR3 spans 15 residues. V was cut by 4 bases and J by 5 bases, with 17 bases left in between. Germline V gives CDR1 MNHEY, CDR2 SVGAGI. CDR3 sequence reads: CASSFTPEGSYGYTF. As DNA, the CDR3 is TGTGCCAGCAGTTTTACACCTGAGGGTAGTTATGGCTACACCTTC.

This clonotype showed up many times. The CDR3 loop is CAISGEIGYGYTF. The CDR3 region has the DNA TGTGCCATCAGTGGGGAGATCGGCTATGGCTACACCTTC. This chain links TRBV10-3 with TRBJ1-2; D unresolved. V dropped 4 bases and J dropped 4 bases, with 10 bases sitting between them. CDR1 and CDR2 (germline): ENHRY, SYGVKD. This CDR3 spans 13 amino acids.

This clonotype came up many times. This chain links TRBV20-1 with TRBJ1-1, with D unresolved. This CDR3 is 12 amino acids long. Trimming pared 3 bases from V and 3 bases from J, leaving 8 bases between. CDR1 DFQATT and CDR2 SNEGSKA come from the germline V gene (reference sequence). For the CDR3, the DNA is TGCAGTGCTAGTAGGGTGGACACTGAAGCTTTCTTT. Translating it yields CSASRVDTEAFF.

The V gene is TRBV5-1, the J gene TRBJ2-2; TRBD1 is a possible D gene (5 bases). From germline, CDR1 is SGHRS and CDR2 YFSETQ. The CDR3 is 12 amino acids. The V end was cut by 7 bases, the J end by 6 bases, with 10 bases between. The DNA of the CDR3 is TGCGCCAGCGGCAGGGAACCCGGGGAGCTGTTTTTT. It codes for CASGREPGELFF.

At least ten counts were recorded for this clonotype. The chain recombines TRBV7-2 with TRBJ2-3, with D perhaps matching TRBD2 (6 bases). This CDR3 spans 14 amino acids. Germline V lookup: CDR1 SGHTA, CDR2 FQGNSA. With 5 bases removed from V and 6 bases from J, the gap between germline ends came to 15 bases. The CDR3: CASSEDYPPDTQYF. DNA for the CDR3: TGTGCCAGCAGCGAGGACTATCCCCCCGATACGCAGTATTTT. Variable domain in full (rest from reference TRBV7-2 and TRBJ2-3): GAGVSQSPSNKVTEKGKDVELRCDPISGHTALYWYRQSLGQGLEFLIYFQGNSAPDKSGLPSDRFSAERTGGSVSTLTIQRTQQEDSAVYLCASSEDYPPDTQYFGPGTRLTVL.

As concerns this clonotype: This CDR3 fails to terminate in the conserved phenylalanine or tryptophan, so it likely reflects a read error. This chain joins TRBV28 and TRBJ2-2; 8 bases line up with TRBD1. There are 16 residues in the CDR3. V lost 5 bases to trimming and J lost 3 bases; unmatched junction nucleotides: 8. Germline assignment: CDR1 MDHEN and CDR2 SYDVKM. DNA for the CDR3: TGTGCCAGCAGTCCCCCGGACAGGGAACACACCGGGGAGCTGTTTTCT. Translation: CASSPPDREHTGELFS.

This clonotype was counted ten times or more. The rearrangement joins TRBV29-1 to TRBJ2-1; no reliable D call. The germline gives CDR1 SQVTM, CDR2 ANQGSEA. Between the trimmed V and J ends, which lost 2 bases and 5 bases, there was a span of 4 bases. The CDR3 is 11 residues long. The CDR3 region has the DNA TGCAGCGTTGAACAGAACAATGAGCAGTTCTTC. The encoded protein is CSVEQNNEQFF.

This clonotype was counted ten times or more. V usage is TRBV19 and J usage is TRBJ1-5, with 8 bases matching TRBD1. This CDR3 spans 14 amino acids. V trimming: 3 bases; J trimming: 7 bases; junction bases outside the gene matches: 5. Germline V gives CDR1 LNHDA, CDR2 SQIVND (reference sequence). CDR3 residues: CASSIGAGGQPQHF. In nucleotides, the CDR3 is TGTGCCAGTAGTATTGGGGCAGGGGGCCAGCCCCAGCATTTT. Full variable domain (rest looked up from reference TRBV19 and TRBJ1-5): DGGITQSPKYLFRKEGQNVTLSCEQNLNHDAMYWYRQDPGQGLRLIYYSQIVNDFQKGDIAEGYSVSREKKESFPLTVTSAQKNPTAFYLCASSIGAGGQPQHFGDGTRLSIL.

The chain is built from TRBV12-3 or TRBV12-4 and TRBJ1-5; no firm D call. CDR3 length: 13 residues. V dropped 5 bases and J dropped 4 bases, with 9 bases sitting between them. The CDR3 sequence is CASSAKNNQPQHF. The CDR3 nucleotides are TGTGCCAGCAGTGCGAAGAATAATCAGCCCCAGCATTTT.

A word on this clonotype: Possible read error: a much larger clone is one base away. The V call is TRBV14, the J call TRBJ2-7; weak D call: TRBD2 (5 bases). CDR3 length equals 16 residues. Looked up from germline, CDR1 is SGHDN and CDR2 is FVKESK. Between the trimmed V and J ends, which lost 4 bases and 3 bases, there was a span of 19 bases. The CDR3 is CASSRAARYGVYEQYF. For the CDR3, the DNA is TGTGCCAGCAGCCGAGCGGCCAGGTATGGAGTCTACGAGCAGTACTTC. Drawing the rest from reference TRBV14 and TRBJ2-7, the complete variable domain is EAGVTQFPSHSVIEKGQTVTLRCDPISGHDNLYWYRRVMGKEIKFLLHFVKESKQDESGMPNNRFLAERTGGTYSTLKVQPAELEDSGVYFCASSRAARYGVYEQYFGPGTRLTVT.

A few counts support this clonotype. The chain is built from TRBV20-1 and TRBJ1-3; D is ambiguous. Per germline, CDR1 DFQATT and CDR2 SNEGSKA (reference sequence). With 3 bases removed from V and 4 bases from J, the gap between germline ends came to 10 bases. The CDR3 totals 13 residues. The CDR3 DNA sequence: TGCAGTGCTAGTGGGAGAGTCGGAAACACCATATATTTT. Translation gives CSASGRVGNTIYF.

This clonotype was recorded many times. The chain uses TRBV7-2 and TRBJ1-1; no firm D call. Trimming took 4 bases from V and 1 from J, leaving 10 bases between them. Germline values: CDR1 SGHTA, CDR2 FQGNSA. The CDR3 runs to 14 residues. The CDR3 DNA reads TGTGCCAGCAGCTCGGACTTTCGGAACACTGAAGCTTTCTTT. Translated, it gives CASSSDFRNTEAFF.

The sample holds many counts of this clonotype. This sequence joins TRBV6-2 or TRBV6-3 and TRBJ2-1; 7 positions agree with TRBD1. The V and J ends lost 7 bases and 4 bases, in that order; junction bases with no gene match: 7. The CDR3 loop spans 14 amino acids. Looked up from germline, CDR1 is MNHEY and CDR2 is SVGEGT. This CDR3 is CASTPSDRYNEQFF. In nucleotides, the CDR3 is TGTGCCAGCACCCCCTCGGACAGGTACAATGAGCAGTTCTTC.

This clonotype occurred a few times. The chain links TRBV4-2 to TRBJ2-6; D unresolved. V was trimmed by 4 bases and J by 0 bases, leaving 16 bases between them. Per the germline V gene, CDR1 is LGHNA and CDR2 is YNFKEQ. This CDR3 contains 18 residues. CDR3 sequence (DNA): TGTGCCAGCAGCCGAAGGCTTGGGGAAAGCTCTGGGGCCAACGTCCTGACTTTC. Its protein product is CASSRRLGESSGANVLTF.

The genes are TRBV29-1 and TRBJ2-2; the match to TRBD2 covers 9 bases. Germline trimming cut 7 bases from V and 3 bases from J; bases unmatched to any gene: 6. The CDR3 contains 14 residues. The germline V gene encodes CDR1 SQVTM and CDR2 ANQGSEA. CDR3 in DNA: TGCAGCGGCCAGACTAGCGGTTACACCGGGGAGCTGTTTTTT. Its translation: CSGQTSGYTGELFF.

This clonotype was detected only once. The rearrangement joins TRBV7-2 to TRBJ1-3; D is undetermined. This CDR3 comprises 16 residues. Germline assignment: CDR1 SGHTA and CDR2 FQGNSA. V shed 0 bases and J shed 0 bases, with 9 bases lying between them. CDR3 sequence: CASSLAGVYSGNTIYF. The CDR3 bases are TGTGCCAGCAGCTTAGCGGGTGTCTACTCTGGAAACACCATATATTTT.

The sample holds many counts of this clonotype. The chain joins TRBV6-1 to TRBJ2-7; 11 bases fit TRBD2. Germline assignment: CDR1 MNHNS and CDR2 SASEGT. Germline trimming cut 5 bases from V and 3 bases from J; bases unmatched to any gene: 6. The CDR3 totals 15 residues. CDR3 protein: CASSNIAGGVYEQYF. CDR3 bases: TGTGCCAGCAGTAACATAGCGGGAGGGGTCTACGAGCAGTACTTC.

This clonotype has a handful of counts. The gene calls are TRBV5-1 and TRBJ1-5, with a possible D match to TRBD1 (5 bases). CDR3 length: 14 amino acids. Germline loops: CDR1 SGHRS, CDR2 YFSETQ. V lost 0 bases, J lost 5 bases, and 9 bases lay in between. CDR3: CASSLGGMDQPQHF. CDR3 in DNA: TGCGCCAGCAGCTTGGGGGGCATGGATCAGCCCCAGCATTTT.

This chain links TRBV19 with TRBJ2-7; D call uncertain. Germline V gene lookup returns CDR1 LNHDA and CDR2 SQIVND (reference sequence). The V gene lost 6 bases and the J gene lost 4 bases, with 10 bases spanning the gap. The CDR3 length is 12 residues. Here the CDR3 DNA reads TGTGCCAGTAGCCCCGACCCGTACGAGCAGTACTTC. It specifies CASSPDPYEQYF. Supplemented by reference TRBV19 and TRBJ2-7, the full variable domain reads DGGITQSPKYLFRKEGQNVTLSCEQNLNHDAMYWYRQDPGQGLRLIYYSQIVNDFQKGDIAEGYSVSREKKESFPLTVTSAQKNPTAFYLCASSPDPYEQYFGPGTRLTVT.

The chain is built from TRBV7-2 and TRBJ2-2; TRBD2 matches at 16 bases. CDR1 and CDR2 (germline): SGHTA, FQGNSA. V was clipped by 3 bases and J by 2 bases; unmatched bases: 9. The CDR3 extends over 20 amino acids. The CDR3 sequence is CASSLTGTSGRASNTGELFF. The CDR3 coding sequence is TGTGCCAGCAGCTTGACCGGGACTAGCGGGAGGGCCTCAAACACCGGGGAGCTGTTTTTT. Supplemented by reference TRBV7-2 and TRBJ2-2, the full variable domain reads GAGVSQSPSNKVTEKGKDVELRCDPISGHTALYWYRQSLGQGLEFLIYFQGNSAPDKSGLPSDRFSAERTGGSVSTLTIQRTQQEDSAVYLCASSLTGTSGRASNTGELFFGEGSRLTVL.

The chain employs TRBV10-3 and TRBJ2-7; 10 bases map to TRBD1. Trimming took 11 bases from V and 4 from J; bases not matched to a gene: 11. This CDR3 comprises 14 residues. Germline CDR1 reads ENHRY; CDR2 reads SYGVKD. CDR3 loop: CAASGGDRGYEQYF. The CDR3 coding sequence is TGTGCCGCTAGTGGAGGGGACAGGGGTTACGAGCAGTACTTC.

This clonotype was counted at least ten times. The CDR3 is CASSPRLDTGELFF. CDR3 coding DNA: TGTGCCAGCAGTCCGCGACTCGACACCGGGGAGCTGTTTTTT. The J gene is TRBJ2-2, the V gene TRBV28; no reliable D call. This CDR3 is built from 14 residues. V was trimmed by 5 bases and J by 3 bases, leaving 10 bases between them. Germline CDR1 and CDR2: MDHEN and SYDVKM.

This clonotype was seen ten or more times. This chain links TRBV11-2 with TRBJ1-1, with D possibly being TRBD1 (6 bases). The CDR3 is made up of 14 amino acids. Germline lookup yields CDR1 SGHAT and CDR2 FQNNGV. Trimming stripped 5 bases from V and 5 bases from J, with 15 bases between. In DNA, the CDR3 is TGTGCCAGCAGCCGGGGCCAGGGGTGGACTGAAGCTTTCTTT. Translation: CASSRGQGWTEAFF.

The table lists this clonotype with many counts. The chain employs TRBV7-3 and TRBJ2-1; D unresolved. V shed 4 bases and J shed 7 bases, with 11 bases lying between them. CDR3 size: 13 residues. Germline CDR1 reads SGHTA; CDR2 reads FQGTGA. For the CDR3, the DNA is TGTGCCAGCAGCTCCCGGATTGCGAATGAGCAGTTCTTC. Amino acid sequence: CASSSRIANEQFF.